This is a list of T cell receptor beta chains from one sample in a study of response to subunit inactivated influenza vaccine. MiXCR, run by TCRdb on the RT-PCR reads, gives a single entry per CDR3 protein. The sample includes approximately 700,000 distinct CDR3 sequences, approximately 13% seen only once; the top ten take 6.5% to 8.5%. This material consisted of PBMCs from blood, taken 14 days before vaccination. The receptors were gathered from a man in his fifties who received an inactivated influenza vaccine. CDR3s include the opening cysteine and the closing phenylalanine or tryptophan. The D gene is left open where the match is weak. Only part of the rows carry a size: once, few, many, or a class if the clone is expanded.

V,size,J,D,CDR3,DNA
TRBV4-1,.,TRBJ1-5,TRBD1,CASSQPMVGGSQPQHF,TGCGCCAGCAGCCAACCGATGGTAGGGGGCAGTCAGCCCCAGCATTTT
TRBV4-3,many,TRBJ2-2,.,CASSQDRLGLTGELFF,TGCGCCAGCAGCCAAGATAGGCTAGGGCTCACCGGGGAGCTGTTTTTT
TRBV5-1,.,TRBJ2-1,.,CASSLVAAASYNEQFF,TGCGCCAGCAGCTTGGTTGCAGCGGCCTCCTACAATGAGCAGTTCTTC
TRBV7-9,few,TRBJ2-1,TRBD2,CASSFLFTSGRKNEQFF,TGTGCCAGCAGCTTTTTGTTCACTAGCGGGAGAAAAAATGAGCAGTTCTTC
TRBV20-1,many,TRBJ2-2,.,CSASGTTTGELFF,TGCAGTGCTAGTGGGACAACAACCGGGGAGCTGTTTTTT
TRBV7-9,many,TRBJ2-5,.,CASSLARSSHGQETQYF,TGTGCCAGCAGCTTAGCGCGGAGTTCCCACGGGCAAGAGACCCAGTACTTC
TRBV4-2,.,TRBJ2-5,TRBD2,CASSQDLAGVTGSLYF,TGTGCCAGCAGCCAAGACCTAGCGGGGGTAACGGGATCGTTGTACTTC
TRBV12-3/TRBV12-4,few,TRBJ2-5,TRBD1,CASSHGTGMQETQYF,TGTGCCAGCAGTCACGGGACAGGGATGCAAGAGACCCAGTACTTC
TRBV7-8,few,TRBJ2-7,TRBD2,CASSPLAGAGSYEQYF,TGTGCCAGCAGCCCATTAGCGGGAGCGGGCTCCTACGAGCAGTACTTC
TRBV11-2,many,TRBJ1-5,TRBD1,CASSLEGGRRQPQHF,TGTGCCAGCAGCTTAGAAGGGGGCAGGAGGCAGCCCCAGCATTTT
TRBV5-1,once,TRBJ2-1,TRBD1,CASNLGTGGRNEQFF,TGCGCCAGCAACTTGGGGACAGGGGGTCGGAATGAGCAGTTCTTC
TRBV20-1,many,TRBJ2-7,.,CSARELGSYEQYF,TGCAGTGCTAGAGAACTTGGCAGCTACGAGCAGTACTTC
TRBV11-2,many,TRBJ2-7,.,CASSLFGEQYF,TGTGCCAGCAGCTTATTCGGGGAGCAGTACTTC
TRBV5-5,.,TRBJ1-6,TRBD1,CASSSGGRGLRYNSPLHF,TGTGCCAGCAGCTCTGGTGGCAGGGGGCTCCGATATAATTCACCCCTCCACTTT
TRBV12-3/TRBV12-4,few,TRBJ2-3,TRBD2,CASSPRGLAGDQYF,TGTGCCAGCAGTCCAAGGGGACTAGCGGGGGATCAGTATTTT
TRBV12-3/TRBV12-4,.,TRBJ2-2,.,CASSYRYNTGELFF,TGTGCCAGCAGCTACAGATACAACACCGGGGAGCTGTTTTTT
TRBV7-9,few,TRBJ2-1,.,CASSLALSPNEQFF,TGTGCCAGCAGCTTAGCCCTTTCCCCCAATGAGCAGTTCTTC
TRBV20-1,.,TRBJ1-6,.,CSARTENSPLHF,TGCAGTGCTCGGACAGAGAATTCACCCCTCCACTTT
TRBV27,many,TRBJ2-3,TRBD2,CASSLSPGLADTQYF,TGTGCCAGCAGTTTATCCCCGGGACTAGCAGATACGCAGTATTTT
TRBV12-3/TRBV12-4,few,TRBJ2-2,TRBD2,CASSLPGGYTGELFF,TGTGCCAGCAGCCTCCCGGGGGGATACACCGGGGAGCTGTTTTTT
TRBV5-1,few,TRBJ1-5,.,CASRLGSGANQPQHF,TGCGCCAGCAGGTTGGGGTCAGGGGCCAATCAGCCCCAGCATTTT
TRBV27,few,TRBJ2-1,TRBD2,CASSLRREGREQFF,TGTGCCAGCAGTTTAAGGAGGGAGGGCCGGGAGCAGTTCTTC
TRBV15,.,TRBJ2-7,TRBD2,CATRGLAGYEQYF,TGTGCCACCAGGGGACTAGCGGGCTACGAGCAGTACTTC
TRBV27,.,TRBJ2-1,.,CASSPIGQPTYNEQFF,TGTGCCAGCAGTCCGATAGGACAGCCGACATACAATGAGCAGTTCTTC
TRBV20-1,few,TRBJ2-1,.,CSARREGGPEDWGNNEQFF,TGCAGTGCTAGGCGCGAGGGGGGACCGGAGGATTGGGGAAACAATGAGCAGTTCTTC
TRBV28,.,TRBJ2-7,.,CASSFLSDIYEQYF,TGTGCCAGCAGTTTCCTTAGCGATATCTACGAGCAGTACTTC
TRBV29-1,few,TRBJ2-7,.,CSAGGFQGLEQYF,TGCAGCGCCGGGGGCTTCCAAGGTCTGGAGCAGTACTTC
TRBV19,.,TRBJ2-1,.,CASSIKTPYNEQFF,TGTGCCAGTAGTATAAAGACACCCTACAATGAGCAGTTCTTC
TRBV28,.,TRBJ2-2,.,CASSRSRELFF,TGTGCCAGCAGTCGGTCACGGGAGCTGTTTTTT
TRBV20-1,few,TRBJ2-5,.,CSAYTLGTQYF,TGCAGTGCTTACACTTTGGGGACCCAGTACTTC
TRBV4-3,many,TRBJ2-7,TRBD1,CASSQAPTGIYEQYF,TGCGCCAGCAGCCAAGCCCCGACAGGGATCTACGAGCAGTACTTC
TRBV7-6,few,TRBJ2-1,TRBD2,CASSSSPGTSVYNEQFF,TGTGCCAGCAGCTCCTCTCCCGGGACTAGCGTTTACAATGAGCAGTTCTTC
TRBV29-1,.,TRBJ2-7,TRBD1,CSVGQGASNEQYF,TGCAGCGTAGGACAGGGGGCGTCCAACGAGCAGTACTTC
TRBV6-2/TRBV6-3,.,TRBJ2-1,TRBD2,CASRTPTSGGWSYNEQFF,TGTGCCAGCAGAACCCCCACTAGCGGGGGGTGGTCCTACAATGAGCAGTTCTTC
TRBV20-1,.,TRBJ2-7,TRBD2,CSARLSGGNEQYF,TGCAGTGCTAGACTCAGCGGGGGAAACGAGCAGTACTTC
TRBV15,few,TRBJ2-5,.,CATSPRLAETQYF,TGTGCCACCAGCCCCCGGCTAGCGGAGACCCAGTACTTC
TRBV6-6,few,TRBJ1-6,TRBD1,CASANRGDSPLHF,TGTGCCAGCGCAAACAGGGGTGATTCACCCCTCCACTTT
TRBV7-9,.,TRBJ2-2,.,CASSPGHRTGELFF,TGTGCCAGCAGCCCCGGACATCGCACCGGGGAGCTGTTTTTT
TRBV28,.,TRBJ1-5,.,CASSPGTSGLFNQPQHF,TGTGCCAGCAGTCCCGGGACATCGGGACTGTTTAATCAGCCCCAGCATTTT
TRBV6-5,.,TRBJ2-7,TRBD1,CASSYGTGHDEQYF,TGTGCCAGCAGTTACGGGACAGGGCACGACGAGCAGTACTTC
TRBV18,few,TRBJ2-4,.,CASSPSSRGLTKNIQYF,TGTGCCAGCTCACCTTCTTCCCGGGGGCTAACCAAAAACATTCAGTACTTC
TRBV28,.,TRBJ2-5,TRBD2,CASSSLAGEETQYF,TGTGCCAGCAGTTCATTAGCGGGAGAAGAGACCCAGTACTTC
TRBV12-3/TRBV12-4,.,TRBJ1-2,.,CASSYGRTLNYGYTF,TGTGCCAGCAGTTATGGACGGACACTGAACTATGGCTACACCTTC
TRBV29-1,.,TRBJ2-2,TRBD2,CSVHLPLAGANTGELFF,TGCAGCGTCCACCTCCCACTAGCGGGGGCGAACACCGGGGAGCTGTTTTTT
TRBV4-3,.,TRBJ2-5,.,CASSPAVQETQYF,TGCGCCAGCAGCCCCGCGGTCCAAGAGACCCAGTACTTC
TRBV18,.,TRBJ1-5,TRBD1,CASSPQGAGTQPQHF,TGTGCCAGCTCACCGCAGGGGGCGGGCACTCAGCCCCAGCATTTT
TRBV6-2/TRBV6-3,few,TRBJ2-2,TRBD1,CASRPWDREDTGELFF,TGTGCCAGCAGACCCTGGGACAGGGAGGACACCGGGGAGCTGTTTTTT
TRBV7-8,.,TRBJ2-1,TRBD2,CAGSLSSGGEEQQFF,TGTGCCGGCAGCTTATCAAGCGGGGGGGAGGAACAGCAGTTCTTC
TRBV12-3/TRBV12-4,few,TRBJ2-1,.,CASSTVWGQIYNEQFF,TGTGCCAGCAGCACCGTTTGGGGGCAGATCTACAATGAGCAGTTCTTC
TRBV20-1,few,TRBJ2-7,TRBD2,CSARSGGPYEQYF,TGCAGTGCTAGGAGCGGGGGACCCTACGAGCAGTACTTC
TRBV5-1,few,TRBJ1-3,.,CASSLAGDSLGNTIYF,TGCGCCAGCAGCTTGGCAGGCGACTCACTGGGAAACACCATATATTTT
TRBV7-9,many,TRBJ2-3,.,CASSLGDFRTDTQYF,TGTGCCAGCAGTCTAGGGGACTTCCGCACAGATACGCAGTATTTT
TRBV7-3,.,TRBJ2-1,.,CASSSGTSRSSYNEQFF,TGTGCCAGCAGCTCGGGGACTTCTAGGAGCTCCTACAATGAGCAGTTCTTC
TRBV27,few,TRBJ2-3,TRBD1,CASSLGTGGFGYTDTQYF,TGTGCCAGCAGTCTGGGGACAGGGGGCTTCGGTTACACAGATACGCAGTATTTT
TRBV7-9,.,TRBJ2-1,.,CASSNGWEQFF,TGTGCCAGCAGCAACGGTTGGGAGCAGTTCTTC
TRBV18,.,TRBJ1-5,.,CASSPDYSNQPQHF,TGTGCCAGCTCACCAGACTATAGCAATCAGCCCCAGCATTTT
TRBV7-9,few,TRBJ2-5,.,CASSLAFGGQETQYF,TGTGCCAGCAGCTTAGCATTCGGCGGTCAAGAGACCCAGTACTTC
TRBV9,many,TRBJ2-7,.,CASSVRSSSEQYF,TGTGCCAGCAGCGTGAGGTCCTCGTCCGAGCAGTACTTC